This T cell receptor beta chain stems from a study of cytomegalovirus exposure and HLA in healthy donors. As to this clone: Its target is unknown.

Study-wide results and caveats: Later analysis identified some 16,000 TCR beta sequences associated with HLA alleles, using a false discovery rate threshold of 0.05. Presence/absence analyses rested on an assumption that sequencing depth was roughly uniform across donors. Earlier analysis found most TCR beta V segments productive about 90% or about 30% of the time.

It was healthy bone marrow donors who served as donors. The PCR had 60 Vbeta and 13 Jbeta primers. The protocol was immunoSEQ multiplex PCR, while the TCRdb copy is restricted to in-frame clones and leaves out a portion. The sample carries about 40,000 clones, 63% recorded once. Looked up from germline, CDR1 is GTSNPN and CDR2 is SVGIG (reference sequence). Trimming removed 2 bases from V and 2 bases from J; junction bases left unmatched: 5. The CDR3 runs 15 residues. This chain connects TRBV30 to TRBJ1-2; 10 positions match TRBD1. The clonotype originates from a man between 60 and 75 years old in good health and CMV-seropositive. The specimen sequenced was PBMCs. Written as DNA, the CDR3 is TGTGCCTGGAGTCTAGACAGGGGGCCCAACTATGGCTACACCTTC. Translation: CAWSLDRGPNYGYTF.